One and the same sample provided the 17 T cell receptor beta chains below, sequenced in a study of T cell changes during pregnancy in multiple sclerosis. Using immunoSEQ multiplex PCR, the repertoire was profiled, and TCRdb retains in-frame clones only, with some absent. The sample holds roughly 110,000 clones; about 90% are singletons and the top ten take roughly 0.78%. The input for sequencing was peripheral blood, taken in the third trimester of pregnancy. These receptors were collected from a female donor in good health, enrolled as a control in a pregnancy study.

The CDR3 here is CASSQDWGVEGDGYTF. The DNA of the CDR3 is TGCGCCAGCAGCCAAGATTGGGGGGTCGAAGGGGATGGCTACACCTTC. V usage is TRBV4-3 and J usage is TRBJ1-2; possible D gene TRBD1, 5 bases. The V end lost 0 bases, the J end lost 6 bases, and 17 bases lay between the germline ends. This CDR3 comprises 16 residues. CDR1 is LGHNA, CDR2 YSLEER, per germline.

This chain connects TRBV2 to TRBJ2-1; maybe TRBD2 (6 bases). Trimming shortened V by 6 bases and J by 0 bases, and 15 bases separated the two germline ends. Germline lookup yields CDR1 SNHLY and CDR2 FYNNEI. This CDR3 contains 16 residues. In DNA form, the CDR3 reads TGTGCCAGCAGCATCTACCGGGACTCCTCCTACAATGAGCAGTTCTTC. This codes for CASSIYRDSSYNEQFF.

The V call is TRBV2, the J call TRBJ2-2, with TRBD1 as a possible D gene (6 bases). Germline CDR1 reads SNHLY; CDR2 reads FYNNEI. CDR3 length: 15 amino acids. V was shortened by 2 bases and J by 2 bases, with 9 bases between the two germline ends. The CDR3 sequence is CASSEQGLNTGELFF. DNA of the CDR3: TGTGCCAGCAGTGAACAGGGGCTTAACACCGGGGAGCTGTTTTTT.

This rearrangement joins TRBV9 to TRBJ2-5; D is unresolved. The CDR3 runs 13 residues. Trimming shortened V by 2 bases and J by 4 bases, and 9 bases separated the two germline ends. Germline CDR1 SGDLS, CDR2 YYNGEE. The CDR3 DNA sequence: TGTGCCAGCAGCGTTAAGCCCGGAGAGACCCAGTACTTC. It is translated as CASSVKPGETQYF. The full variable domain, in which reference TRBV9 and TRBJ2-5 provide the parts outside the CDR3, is DSGVTQTPKHLITATGQRVTLRCSPRSGDLSVYWYQQSLDQGLQFLIQYYNGEERAKGNILERFSAQQFPDLHSELNLSSLELGDSALYFCASSVKPGETQYFGPGTRLLVL.

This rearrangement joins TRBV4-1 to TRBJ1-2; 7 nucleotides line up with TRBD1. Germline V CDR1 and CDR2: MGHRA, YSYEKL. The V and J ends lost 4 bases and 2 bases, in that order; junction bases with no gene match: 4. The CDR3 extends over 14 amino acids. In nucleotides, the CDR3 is TGCGCCAGCAGCCCAGGGGGAGTCAACTATGGCTACACCTTC. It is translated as CASSPGGVNYGYTF.

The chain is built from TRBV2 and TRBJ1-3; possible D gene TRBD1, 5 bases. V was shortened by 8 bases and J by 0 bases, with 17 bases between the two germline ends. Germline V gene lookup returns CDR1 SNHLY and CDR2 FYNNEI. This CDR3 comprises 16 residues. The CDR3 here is CASRRRESSSGNTIYF. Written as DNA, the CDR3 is TGTGCCAGCCGACGCAGGGAAAGCAGCTCTGGAAACACCATATATTTT.

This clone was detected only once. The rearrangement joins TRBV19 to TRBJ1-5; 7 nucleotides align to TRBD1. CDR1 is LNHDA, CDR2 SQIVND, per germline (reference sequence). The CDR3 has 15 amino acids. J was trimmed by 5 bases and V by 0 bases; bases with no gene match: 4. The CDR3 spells CASSIDGTGDQPQHF. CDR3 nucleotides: TGTGCCAGTAGTATAGACGGAACAGGGGATCAGCCCCAGCATTTT.

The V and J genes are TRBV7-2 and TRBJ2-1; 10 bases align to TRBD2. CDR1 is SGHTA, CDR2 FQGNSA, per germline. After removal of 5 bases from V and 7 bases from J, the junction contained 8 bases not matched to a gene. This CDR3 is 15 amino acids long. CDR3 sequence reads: CASSRTSGEYNEQFF. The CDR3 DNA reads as TGTGCCAGCAGCCGAACTAGCGGGGAGTATAATGAGCAGTTCTTC.

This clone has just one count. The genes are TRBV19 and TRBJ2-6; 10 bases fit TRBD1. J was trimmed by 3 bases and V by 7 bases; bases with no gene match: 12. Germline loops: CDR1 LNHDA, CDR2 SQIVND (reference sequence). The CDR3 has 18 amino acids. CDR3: CASTGGGTGVRGANVLTF. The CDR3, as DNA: TGTGCCAGTACCGGTGGGGGGACAGGGGTTCGTGGGGCCAACGTCCTGACTTTC.

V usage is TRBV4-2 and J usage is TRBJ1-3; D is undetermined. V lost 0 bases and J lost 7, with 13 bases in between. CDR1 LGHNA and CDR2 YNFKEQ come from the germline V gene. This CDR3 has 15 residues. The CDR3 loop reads CASSQESPVWNTIYF. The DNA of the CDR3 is TGTGCCAGCAGCCAAGAATCCCCAGTATGGAACACCATATATTTT.

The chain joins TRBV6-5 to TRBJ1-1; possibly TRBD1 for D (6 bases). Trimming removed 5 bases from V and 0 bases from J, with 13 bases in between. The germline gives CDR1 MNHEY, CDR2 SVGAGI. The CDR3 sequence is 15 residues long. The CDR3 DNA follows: TGTGCCAGCAGTCCACCTCGACAGGTGAACACTGAAGCTTTCTTT. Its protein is CASSPPRQVNTEAFF.

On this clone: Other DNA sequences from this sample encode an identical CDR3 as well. As DNA, the CDR3 is TGTGCCAGTAGTATTGGAGGGGGCGGTCAGCCCCAGCATTTT. As protein: CASSIGGGGQPQHF. V and J are TRBV19 and TRBJ1-5, with 7 bases lining up with TRBD1. Germline assignment: CDR1 LNHDA and CDR2 SQIVND (reference sequence). Trimming took 3 bases from V and 6 from J; bases not matched to a gene: 5. The CDR3 loop spans 14 amino acids.

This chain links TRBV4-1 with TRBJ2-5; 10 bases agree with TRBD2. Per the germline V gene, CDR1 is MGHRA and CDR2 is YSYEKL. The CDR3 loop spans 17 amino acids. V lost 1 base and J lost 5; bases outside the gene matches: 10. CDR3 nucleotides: TGCGCCAGCAGCCAAGGGTCTAGCGGGGGCCGGAGGGAGACCCAGTACTTC. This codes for CASSQGSSGGRRETQYF.

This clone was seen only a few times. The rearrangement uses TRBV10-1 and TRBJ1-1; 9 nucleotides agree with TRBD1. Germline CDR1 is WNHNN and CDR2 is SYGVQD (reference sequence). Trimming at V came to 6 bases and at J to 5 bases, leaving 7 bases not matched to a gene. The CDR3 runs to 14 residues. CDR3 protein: CASRTGTGKTEAFF. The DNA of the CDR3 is TGCGCCAGCAGAACCGGGACAGGGAAAACTGAAGCTTTCTTT.

CDR3 coding DNA: TGTGCCAACGCGACGGGCCGCAGGGAACTTTGGACTGAAGCTTTCTTT. Its protein is CANATGRRELWTEAFF. This chain joins TRBV21-1 and TRBJ1-1; the DNA was not compared with TRBD1, the D call given in the table. TRBV21-1 is annotated as a pseudogene. The CDR3 has 16 residues.

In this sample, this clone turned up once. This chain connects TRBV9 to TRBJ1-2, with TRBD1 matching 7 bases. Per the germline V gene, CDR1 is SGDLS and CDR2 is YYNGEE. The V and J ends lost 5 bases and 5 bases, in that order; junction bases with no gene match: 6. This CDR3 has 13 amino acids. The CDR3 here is CASRHTGVYGYTF. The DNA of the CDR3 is TGTGCCAGCAGACATACAGGGGTTTATGGCTACACCTTC.

This chain's CDR3 is CASSLALDFHNEQFF. The CDR3 bases are TGTGCCAGCAGCTTAGCTTTAGACTTTCACAATGAGCAGTTCTTC. J is TRBJ2-1 and V is TRBV7-2; the D is unclear. In germline, CDR1 is SGHTA, CDR2 FQGNSA. The germline V and J ends were trimmed by 0 bases and 5 bases, with 11 bases remaining between them. CDR3 length: 15 residues.